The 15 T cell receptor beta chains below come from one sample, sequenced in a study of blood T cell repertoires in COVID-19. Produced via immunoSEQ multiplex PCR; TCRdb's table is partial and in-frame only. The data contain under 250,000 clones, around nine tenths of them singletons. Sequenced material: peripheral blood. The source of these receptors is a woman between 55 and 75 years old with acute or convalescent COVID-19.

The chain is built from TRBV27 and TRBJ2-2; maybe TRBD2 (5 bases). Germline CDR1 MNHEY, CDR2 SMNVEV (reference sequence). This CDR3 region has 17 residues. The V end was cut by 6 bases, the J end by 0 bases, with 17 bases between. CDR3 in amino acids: CASSLKAGSANTGELFF. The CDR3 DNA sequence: TGTGCCAGCAGCCTTAAGGCGGGCAGCGCGAACACCGGGGAGCTGTTTTTT.

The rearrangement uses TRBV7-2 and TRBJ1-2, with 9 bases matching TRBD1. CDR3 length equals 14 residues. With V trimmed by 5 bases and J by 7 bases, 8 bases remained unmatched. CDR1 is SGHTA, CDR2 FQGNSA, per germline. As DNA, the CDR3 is TGTGCCAGCAGCAACCGGGACAGGGCACGTGGCTACACCTTC. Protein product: CASSNRDRARGYTF.

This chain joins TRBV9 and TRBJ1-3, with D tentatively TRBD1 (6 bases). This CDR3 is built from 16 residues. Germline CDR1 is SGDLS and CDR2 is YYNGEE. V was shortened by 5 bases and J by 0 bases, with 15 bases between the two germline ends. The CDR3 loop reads CASSPTGTSSGNTIYF. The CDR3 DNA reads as TGTGCCAGCAGTCCTACAGGGACCAGCTCTGGAAACACCATATATTTT. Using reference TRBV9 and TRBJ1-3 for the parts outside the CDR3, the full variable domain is DSGVTQTPKHLITATGQRVTLRCSPRSGDLSVYWYQQSLDQGLQFLIQYYNGEERAKGNILERFSAQQFPDLHSELNLSSLELGDSALYFCASSPTGTSSGNTIYFGEGSWLTVV.

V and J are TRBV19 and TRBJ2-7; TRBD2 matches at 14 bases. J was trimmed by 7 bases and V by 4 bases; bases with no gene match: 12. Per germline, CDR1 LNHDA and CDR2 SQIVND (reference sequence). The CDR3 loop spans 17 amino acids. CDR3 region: CASSNARTSGRLREQYF. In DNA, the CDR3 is TGTGCCAGTAGTAACGCCCGGACTAGCGGGAGGCTAAGAGAGCAGTACTTC.

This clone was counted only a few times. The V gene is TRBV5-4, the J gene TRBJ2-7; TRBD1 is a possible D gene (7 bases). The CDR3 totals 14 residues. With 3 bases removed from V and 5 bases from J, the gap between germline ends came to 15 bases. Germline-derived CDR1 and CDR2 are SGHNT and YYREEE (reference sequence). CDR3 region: CASSSEQGRNEQYF. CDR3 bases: TGTGCCAGCAGCTCGGAACAGGGGAGGAACGAGCAGTACTTC.

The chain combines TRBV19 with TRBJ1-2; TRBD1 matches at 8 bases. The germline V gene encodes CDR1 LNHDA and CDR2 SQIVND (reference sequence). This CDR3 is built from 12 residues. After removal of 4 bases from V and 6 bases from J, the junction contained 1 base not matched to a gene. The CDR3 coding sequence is TGTGCCAGTAGTACGGACAGGGATGGCTACACCTTC. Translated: CASSTDRDGYTF.

CDR3 residues: CASTAYNEQFF. The CDR3 nucleotides read TGTGCCAGCACCGCGTACAATGAGCAGTTCTTC. V gene TRBV2 combines with J gene TRBJ2-1; D not certain. Looked up from germline, CDR1 is SNHLY and CDR2 is FYNNEI. This CDR3 spans 11 amino acids. Trimming removed 7 bases from V and 4 bases from J, with 5 bases in between.

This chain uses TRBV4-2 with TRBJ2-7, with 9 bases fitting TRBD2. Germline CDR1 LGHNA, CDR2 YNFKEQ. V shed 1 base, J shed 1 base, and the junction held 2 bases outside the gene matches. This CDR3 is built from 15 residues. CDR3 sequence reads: CASSQALAGSYEQYF. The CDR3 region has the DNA TGTGCCAGCAGCCAAGCTCTAGCGGGGTCCTACGAGCAGTACTTC.

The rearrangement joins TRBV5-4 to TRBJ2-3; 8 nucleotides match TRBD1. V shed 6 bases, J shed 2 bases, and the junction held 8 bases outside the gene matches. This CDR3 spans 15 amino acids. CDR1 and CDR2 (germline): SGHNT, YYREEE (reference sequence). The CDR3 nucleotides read TGTGCCAGCAACAAAAGGGACAGGCCCACAGATACGCAGTATTTT. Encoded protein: CASNKRDRPTDTQYF.

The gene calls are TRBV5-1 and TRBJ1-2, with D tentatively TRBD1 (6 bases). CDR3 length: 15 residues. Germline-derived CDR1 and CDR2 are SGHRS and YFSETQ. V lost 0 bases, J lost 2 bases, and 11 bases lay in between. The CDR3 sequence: CASSLALRGNYGYTF. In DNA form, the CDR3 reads TGCGCCAGCAGCTTGGCCCTCAGGGGAAACTATGGCTACACCTTC.

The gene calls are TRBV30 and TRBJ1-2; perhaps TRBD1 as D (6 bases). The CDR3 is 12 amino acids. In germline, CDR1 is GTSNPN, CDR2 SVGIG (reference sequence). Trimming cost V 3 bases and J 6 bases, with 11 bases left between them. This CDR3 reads CAWSQGGNGYTF. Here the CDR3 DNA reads TGTGCCTGGAGCCAAGGGGGAAATGGCTACACCTTC.

The CDR3 nucleotides read TGTGCCAGCAGTTTGGTTGGGACAGGGAGAAGAACTTTCTTT. Translated, it gives CASSLVGTGRRTFF. The V and J genes are TRBV28 and TRBJ1-1; 9 bases are shared with TRBD1. This CDR3 has 14 residues. J gave up 12 bases and V 3 bases, and 11 bases lay outside the gene matches. Per germline, CDR1 MDHEN and CDR2 SYDVKM.

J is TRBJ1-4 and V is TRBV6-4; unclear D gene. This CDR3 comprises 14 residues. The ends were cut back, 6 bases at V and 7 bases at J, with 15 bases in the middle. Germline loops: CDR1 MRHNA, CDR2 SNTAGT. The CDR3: CASSLQPEGEKLFF. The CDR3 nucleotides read TGTGCCAGCAGCCTACAACCAGAGGGTGAAAAACTGTTTTTT.

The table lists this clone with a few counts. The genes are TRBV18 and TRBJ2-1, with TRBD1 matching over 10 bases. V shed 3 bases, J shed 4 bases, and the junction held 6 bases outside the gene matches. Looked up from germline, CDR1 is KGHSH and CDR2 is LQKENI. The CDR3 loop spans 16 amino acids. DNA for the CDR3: TGTGCCAGCTCACCTAGGGACAGGGGTTTGTACAATGAGCAGTTCTTC. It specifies CASSPRDRGLYNEQFF.

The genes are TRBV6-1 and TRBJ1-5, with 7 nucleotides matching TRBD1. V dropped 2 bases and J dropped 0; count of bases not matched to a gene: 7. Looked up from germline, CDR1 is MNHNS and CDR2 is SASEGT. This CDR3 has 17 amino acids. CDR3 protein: CASSELGQLISNQPQHF. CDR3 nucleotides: TGTGCCAGCAGTGAATTGGGACAGTTGATTAGCAATCAGCCCCAGCATTTT.